The T cell receptor (beta chain) described here comes from a study of shared clonotypes between healthy human individuals. Study background: Three plates each covered CD4 naive and memory; CD8 naive two, CD8 memory one.

The CDR3 is made up of 17 amino acids. Germline CDR1 reads MNHNS; CDR2 reads SASEGT. J gave up 6 bases and V 5 bases, and 11 bases lay outside the gene matches. The assay was run at deep level. TCRdb's copy holds only in-frame clones and misses some; the assay was immunoSEQ multiplex PCR. The sample shows 2 million to 2.5 million clones, just over 90% of them seen only once. Sequenced sample: naive CD4+ T cells from PBMCs. The subset was: CD45RA+ positively selected. The sequence was obtained from a young man in good health. Some clones in this sample may be carry-over from other donors' samples. This chain connects TRBV6-1 to TRBJ2-2; 11 positions match TRBD2. Here the CDR3 DNA reads TGTGCCAGCAGTCAAGAGGTAGCGGGAGGGCTCGCCGGGGAGCTGTTTTTT. Residues: CASSQEVAGGLAGELFF.